This TCR beta chain appears in the sequencing data of a study of T cells in Graves' hyperthyroidism and ophthalmopathy. This clonotype was picked up one time. Compared with germline, one end of the junction differs, possibly owing to a read error. Amplified TCR beta CDR3 regions came from RNA transcripts. The HTBI primer set drove a first-round RT-PCR of the TCR CDR3. TCRdb re-called the multiplex PCR reads through MiXCR, storing one row per CDR3 protein. The table records under 400,000 distinct CDR3 sequences, around 25% of them present only once. Per germline, CDR1 SNHLY and CDR2 FYNNEI. This CDR3 has 16 amino acids.

Sequences were obtained from blood. This chain links TRBV2 with TRBJ1-4, with D maybe TRBD1 (6 bases). The receptor was isolated from a man between 45 and 60 years old with Graves' hyperthyroidism. For the CDR3, the DNA is TGCGCCAGCAGCCAAGAATCGGGGGGCCCTAATGAAAAACTGTTTTTT. It yields the protein CASSQESGGPNEKLFF.